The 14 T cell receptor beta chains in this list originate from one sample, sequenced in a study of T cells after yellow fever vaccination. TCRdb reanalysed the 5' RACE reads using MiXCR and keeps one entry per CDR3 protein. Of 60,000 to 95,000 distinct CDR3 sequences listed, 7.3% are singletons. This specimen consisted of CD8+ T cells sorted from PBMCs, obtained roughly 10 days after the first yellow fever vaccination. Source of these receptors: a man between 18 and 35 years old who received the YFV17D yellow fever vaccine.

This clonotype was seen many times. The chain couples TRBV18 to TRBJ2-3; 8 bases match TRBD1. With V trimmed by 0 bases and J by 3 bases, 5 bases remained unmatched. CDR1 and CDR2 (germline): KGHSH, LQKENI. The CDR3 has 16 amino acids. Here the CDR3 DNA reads TGTGCCAGCTCACCACCTCGGACAGGGTTAACAGATACGCAGTATTTT. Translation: CASSPPRTGLTDTQYF.

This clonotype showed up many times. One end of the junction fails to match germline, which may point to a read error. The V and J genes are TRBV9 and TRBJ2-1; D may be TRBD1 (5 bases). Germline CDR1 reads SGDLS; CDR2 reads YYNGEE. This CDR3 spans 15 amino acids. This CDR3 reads CASSSLEDTYHEQFF. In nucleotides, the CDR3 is TGTGCCAGCAGCAGCTTAGAGGACACCTACCATGAGCAGTTCTTC.

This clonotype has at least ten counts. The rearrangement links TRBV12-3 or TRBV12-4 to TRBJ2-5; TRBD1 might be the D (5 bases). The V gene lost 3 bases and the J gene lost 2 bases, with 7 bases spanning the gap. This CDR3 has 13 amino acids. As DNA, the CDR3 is TGTGCCAGCAGTTTTTCAGGGCAAGAGACCCAGTACTTC. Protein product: CASSFSGQETQYF.

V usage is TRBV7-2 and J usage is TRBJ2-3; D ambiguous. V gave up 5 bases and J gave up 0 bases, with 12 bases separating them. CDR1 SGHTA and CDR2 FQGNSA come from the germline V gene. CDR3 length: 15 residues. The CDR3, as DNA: TGTGCCAGCAGCAATATGACTTATAGCACAGATACGCAGTATTTT. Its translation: CASSNMTYSTDTQYF.

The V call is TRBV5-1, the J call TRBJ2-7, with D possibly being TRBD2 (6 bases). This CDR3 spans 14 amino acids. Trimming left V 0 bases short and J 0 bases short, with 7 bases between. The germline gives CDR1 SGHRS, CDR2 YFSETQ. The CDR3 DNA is TGCGCCAGCAGCTTGGCGGGGGTCTCCTACGAGCAGTACTTC. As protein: CASSLAGVSYEQYF.

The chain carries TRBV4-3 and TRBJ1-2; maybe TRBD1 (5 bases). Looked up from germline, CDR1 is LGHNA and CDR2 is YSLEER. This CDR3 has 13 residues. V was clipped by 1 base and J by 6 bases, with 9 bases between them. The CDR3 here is CASSQARQNGYTF. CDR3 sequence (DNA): TGCGCCAGCAGCCAAGCGAGACAGAATGGCTACACCTTC.

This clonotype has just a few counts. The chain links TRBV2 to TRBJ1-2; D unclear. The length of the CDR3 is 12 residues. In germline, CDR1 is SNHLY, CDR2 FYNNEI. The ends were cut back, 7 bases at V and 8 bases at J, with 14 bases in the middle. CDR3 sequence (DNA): TGTGCCAGCAAAATAGGGTTTCCAGGCTACACCTTC. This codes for CASKIGFPGYTF. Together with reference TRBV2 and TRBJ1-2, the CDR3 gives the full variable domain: EPEVTQTPSHQVTQMGQEVILRCVPISNHLYFYWYRQILGQKVEFLVSFYNNEISEKSEIFDDQFSVERPDGSNFTLKIRSTKLEDSAMYFCASKIGFPGYTFGSGTRLTVV.

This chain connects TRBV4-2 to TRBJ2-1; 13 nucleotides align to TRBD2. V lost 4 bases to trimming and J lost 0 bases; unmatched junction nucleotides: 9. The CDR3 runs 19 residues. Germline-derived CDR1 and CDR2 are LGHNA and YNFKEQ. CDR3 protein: CASSPVSGLAGISYNEQFF. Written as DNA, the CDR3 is TGTGCCAGCAGCCCAGTGTCGGGACTAGCGGGGATCTCCTACAATGAGCAGTTCTTC.

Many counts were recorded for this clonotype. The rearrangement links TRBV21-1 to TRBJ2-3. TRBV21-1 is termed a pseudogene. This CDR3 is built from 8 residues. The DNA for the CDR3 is TGTGGGGGAGATACGCAGTATTTT. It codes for CGGDTQYF.

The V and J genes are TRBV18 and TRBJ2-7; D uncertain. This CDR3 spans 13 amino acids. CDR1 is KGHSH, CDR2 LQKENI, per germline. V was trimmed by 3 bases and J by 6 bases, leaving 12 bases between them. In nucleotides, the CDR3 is TGTGCCAGCTCACCGGATAAACGGTTCGAGCAGTACTTC. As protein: CASSPDKRFEQYF.

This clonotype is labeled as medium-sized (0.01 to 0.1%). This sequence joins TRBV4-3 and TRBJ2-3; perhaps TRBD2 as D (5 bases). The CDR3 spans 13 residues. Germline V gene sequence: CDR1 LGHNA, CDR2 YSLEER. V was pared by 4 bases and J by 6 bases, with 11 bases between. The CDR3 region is CASSPPRADTQYF. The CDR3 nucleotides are TGCGCCAGCAGCCCCCCGAGGGCCGATACGCAGTATTTT.

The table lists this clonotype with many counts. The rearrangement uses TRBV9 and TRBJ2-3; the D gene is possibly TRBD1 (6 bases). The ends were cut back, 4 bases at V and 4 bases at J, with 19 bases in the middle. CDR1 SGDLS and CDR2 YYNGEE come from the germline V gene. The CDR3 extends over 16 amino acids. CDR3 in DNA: TGTGCCAGCAGCCCCAACGAGCAGGGGTATGCAGATACGCAGTATTTT. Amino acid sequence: CASSPNEQGYADTQYF.

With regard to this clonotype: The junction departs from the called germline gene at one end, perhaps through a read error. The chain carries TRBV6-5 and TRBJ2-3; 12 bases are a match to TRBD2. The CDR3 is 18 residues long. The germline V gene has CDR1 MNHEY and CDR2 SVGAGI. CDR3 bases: TGTGCCAGCAATTACCCCCCACCTAGCGGGGGGGGCGCAGATACGCAGTATTTT. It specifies CASNYPPPSGGGADTQYF.

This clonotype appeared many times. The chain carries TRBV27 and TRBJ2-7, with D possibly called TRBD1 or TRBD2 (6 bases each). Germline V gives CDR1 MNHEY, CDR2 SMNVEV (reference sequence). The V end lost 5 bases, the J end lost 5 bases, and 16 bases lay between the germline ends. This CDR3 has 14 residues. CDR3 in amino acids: CASSIQGRKNEQYF. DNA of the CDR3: TGTGCCAGCAGTATTCAGGGGAGGAAAAACGAGCAGTACTTC.